Presented here are 25 T cell receptor beta chains from one specimen sequenced in a study of T cells in tuberculosis. Generated by immunoSEQ multiplex PCR, the TCRdb table keeps only in-frame clones and is missing some. This sample has some 20,000 clones; 80% to 90% occur once, and the top ten carry about 15%. The sequenced material came from PBMCs. The receptors derive from a donor aged 10-29 years with latent tuberculosis or without tuberculosis infection.

The V call is TRBV5-1, the J call TRBJ1-2; D is uncertain. V was cut by 0 bases and J by 3 bases, with 6 bases left in between. This CDR3 is built from 13 residues. Germline V gene data show CDR1 as SGHRS and CDR2 as YFSETQ. The CDR3 bases are TGCGCCAGCAGCTTGGCCGGTGACTATGGCTACACCTTC. The encoded protein is CASSLAGDYGYTF.

J is TRBJ1-1 and V is TRBV6-1, with D perhaps TRBD1 (6 bases). Trimming shortened V by 8 bases and J by 7 bases, and 17 bases separated the two germline ends. The V gene's germline CDR1 is MNHNS and CDR2 SASEGT. The CDR3 is 13 amino acids. The CDR3 loop reads CASPGQSMVEAFF. CDR3 in DNA: TGTGCCAGCCCTGGACAGTCTATGGTTGAAGCTTTCTTT.

J is TRBJ2-5 and V is TRBV2; 7 bases match TRBD1. Germline CDR1 is SNHLY and CDR2 is FYNNEI. This CDR3 contains 16 residues. V lost 1 base to trimming and J lost 0 bases; unmatched junction nucleotides: 5. CDR3 protein: CASSEGGRGYQETQYF. The CDR3 nucleotides are TGTGCCAGCAGTGAAGGGGGCAGGGGGTACCAAGAGACCCAGTACTTC.

The V call is TRBV4-1, the J call TRBJ1-1; D uncertain. The V end lost 3 bases, the J end lost 1 base, and 12 bases lay between the germline ends. Germline V gene lookup returns CDR1 MGHRA and CDR2 YSYEKL. The CDR3 is made up of 15 amino acids. The CDR3 coding sequence is TGCGCCAGCAGCCACTACCTCCCGAGGAACACTGAAGCTTTCTTT. Its translation is CASSHYLPRNTEAFF.

V is TRBV4-1 and J is TRBJ2-7; unclear D gene. Trimming removed 4 bases from V and 4 bases from J, with 14 bases in between. CDR1 is MGHRA and CDR2 is YSYEKL in the germline V gene. This CDR3 has 14 amino acids. The CDR3: CASSLLAGIYEQYF. The CDR3 nucleotides are TGCGCCAGCAGCCTTCTGGCAGGAATATACGAGCAGTACTTC.

The chain employs TRBV19 and TRBJ1-2; 7 nucleotides align to TRBD1. With V trimmed by 3 bases and J by 4 bases, 2 bases remained unmatched. This CDR3 has 13 amino acids. The germline CDR1 and CDR2 sequences are LNHDA and SQIVND (reference sequence). The CDR3 nucleotides are TGTGCCAGTAGTATGGGACAGTTCTATGGCTACACCTTC. This encodes CASSMGQFYGYTF.

The rearrangement joins TRBV12-5 to TRBJ2-2; D perhaps matches TRBD1 (6 bases). Germline CDR1 and CDR2: LGHNT and FRNRAP. The germline V and J ends were trimmed by 6 bases and 5 bases, with 16 bases remaining between them. The CDR3 contains 15 residues. This CDR3 is CASGPGTRETGELFF. The DNA for the CDR3 is TGTGCTAGTGGCCCTGGGACAAGGGAAACCGGGGAGCTGTTTTTT.

The V and J genes are TRBV9 and TRBJ1-2; possible D gene TRBD1, 6 bases. CDR1 and CDR2 from the germline V gene are SGDLS and YYNGEE. V lost 2 bases, J lost 6 bases, and 8 bases lay in between. This CDR3 is built from 12 residues. Written as DNA, the CDR3 is TGTGCCAGCAGCGTCGGGACAAATGGCTACACCTTC. It specifies CASSVGTNGYTF.

This chain links TRBV6-1 with TRBJ2-5; 8 bases line up with TRBD1. The CDR3 length is 14 residues. Per the germline V gene, CDR1 is MNHNS and CDR2 is SASEGT. V was clipped by 4 bases and J by 4 bases; unmatched bases: 5. CDR3 protein: CASSAGQGGETQYF. CDR3 sequence (DNA): TGTGCCAGCAGTGCCGGACAGGGAGGAGAGACCCAGTACTTC.

The V and J genes are TRBV7-9 and TRBJ1-1; D gene unclear. The V gene lost 2 bases and the J gene lost 1 base, with 11 bases spanning the gap. The CDR3 runs to 15 residues. In germline, CDR1 is SEHNR, CDR2 FQNEAQ (reference sequence). CDR3 DNA: TGTGCCAGCAGCTTAACCCAGTGTACGAACACTGAAGCTTTCTTT. Encoded protein: CASSLTQCTNTEAFF.

This clone was observed once. J is TRBJ2-3 and V is TRBV29-1, with a tentative D call TRBD2 (5 bases). Germline V lookup: CDR1 SQVTM, CDR2 ANQGSEA. V dropped 5 bases and J dropped 5 bases, with 14 bases sitting between them. This CDR3 comprises 13 residues. In DNA form, the CDR3 reads TGCAGCGTTTCGATTGAGGGTGAAGATACGCAGTATTTT. This gives the protein CSVSIEGEDTQYF.

The chain combines TRBV5-1 with TRBJ2-7; 12 nucleotides align to TRBD1. The CDR3 has 16 residues. In germline, CDR1 is SGHRS, CDR2 YFSETQ. V lost 3 bases, J lost 6 bases, and 10 bases stayed unmatched. CDR3 residues: CASSSCRDRGLCEQYF. CDR3 coding DNA: TGCGCCAGCAGCTCTTGCCGGGACAGGGGGCTTTGCGAGCAGTACTTC. Based on the CDR3 plus reference TRBV5-1 and TRBJ2-7, the full variable domain is KAGVTQTPRYLIKTRGQQVTLSCSPISGHRSVSWYQQTPGQGLQFLFEYFSETQRNKGNFPGRFSGRQFSNSRSEMNVSTLELGDSALYLCASSSCRDRGLCEQYFGPGTRLTVT.

In the case of this clone: Relative to the germline gene, one junction end is altered; a read error may explain this. The chain joins TRBV30 to TRBJ1-5; D might be TRBD1 (6 bases). The CDR3 covers 14 residues. Germline-derived CDR1 and CDR2 are GTSNPN and SVGIG (reference sequence). The CDR3 is CAFKGGTFDQPQHF. The DNA of the CDR3 is TGTGCCTTCAAGGGTGGGACATTCGATCAACCCCAGCATTTT.

On this clone: One junction end disagrees with the germline gene, perhaps due to a read error. The chain uses TRBV4-1 and TRBJ2-7, with D unresolved. The CDR3 is made up of 13 amino acids. Germline V gene data show CDR1 as MGHRA and CDR2 as YSYEKL. The CDR3 loop is CASSQALTETATF. The CDR3 region has the DNA TGCGCCAGCAGCCAAGCTTTAACAGAAACAGCTACTTTC.

The chain joins TRBV6-4 to TRBJ1-2, with 7 bases matching TRBD1. The germline V gene encodes CDR1 MRHNA and CDR2 SNTAGT. Unmatched junction bases numbered 10, after V lost 6 bases and J lost 0 bases. The CDR3 consists of 16 residues. Written as DNA, the CDR3 is TGTGCCAGCAGCGCCACAGGGGCAGCTTCTAACTATGGCTACACCTTC. Translated, it gives CASSATGAASNYGYTF.

The CDR3 reads CASSQTFASDTQYF. CDR3 DNA sequence: TGTGCCAGCAGCCAGACATTCGCTTCAGATACGCAGTATTTT. The chain carries TRBV2 and TRBJ2-3; no reliable D call. CDR1 and CDR2 from the germline V gene are SNHLY and FYNNEI. Trimming stripped 6 bases from V and 4 bases from J, with 14 bases between. The CDR3 has 14 residues.

The chain couples TRBV7-2 to TRBJ1-6; 8 bases match TRBD1. V trimming: 5 bases; J trimming: 8 bases; junction bases outside the gene matches: 5. The CDR3 consists of 14 residues. CDR1 and CDR2 (germline): SGHTA, FQGNSA. The DNA of the CDR3 is TGTGCCAGCAGCCCAGGACAGGGACATTCACCCCTCCACTTT. Its translation: CASSPGQGHSPLHF.

This chain uses TRBV5-1 with TRBJ1-2; weak D call: TRBD1 (5 bases). Trimming stripped 0 bases from V and 4 bases from J, with 13 bases between. The CDR3 length is 15 residues. Germline CDR1 SGHRS, CDR2 YFSETQ. The CDR3: CASSLGSGGTYGYTF. In DNA, the CDR3 is TGCGCCAGCAGCTTGGGGTCAGGAGGGACCTATGGCTACACCTTC.

The rearrangement links TRBV5-1 to TRBJ2-3; possible D gene TRBD1, 5 bases. This CDR3 is 15 amino acids long. The germline V gene has CDR1 SGHRS and CDR2 YFSETQ. The V end lost 0 bases, the J end lost 6 bases, and 14 bases lay between the germline ends. CDR3 bases: TGCGCCAGCAGCTTGGAAGGGGTCCCTTTCGATACGCAGTATTTT. Translated, it gives CASSLEGVPFDTQYF. The full variable domain, with the rest looked up from reference TRBV5-1 and TRBJ2-3, is KAGVTQTPRYLIKTRGQQVTLSCSPISGHRSVSWYQQTPGQGLQFLFEYFSETQRNKGNFPGRFSGRQFSNSRSEMNVSTLELGDSALYLCASSLEGVPFDTQYFGPGTRLTVL.

The chain employs TRBV6-5 and TRBJ1-2; weak D call: TRBD1 (6 bases). The V gene's germline CDR1 is MNHEY and CDR2 SVGAGI. The CDR3 has 13 amino acids. With 2 bases removed from V and 5 bases from J, the gap between germline ends came to 9 bases. This CDR3 reads CASSYGTKYGYTF. DNA of the CDR3: TGTGCCAGCAGTTACGGGACAAAGTATGGCTACACCTTC.

The genes are TRBV27 and TRBJ2-7, with a possible D match to TRBD1 (6 bases). The CDR3 is 14 residues long. Germline values: CDR1 MNHEY, CDR2 SMNVEV (reference sequence). V was shortened by 5 bases and J by 10 bases, with 21 bases between the two germline ends. The chain's CDR3 is CASSRSTGIFGQYF. In DNA, the CDR3 is TGTGCCAGCAGTCGTTCTACAGGGATATTCGGACAGTACTTC.

The J gene is TRBJ2-1, the V gene TRBV5-6; 11 bases are a match to TRBD2. The V and J ends lost 1 base and 7 bases, in that order; junction bases with no gene match: 7. Germline-derived CDR1 and CDR2 are SGHDT and YYEEEE. The CDR3 extends over 16 amino acids. CDR3 DNA: TGTGCCAGCAGCTTGACTAGCGGGGGCTCTGGGAATGAGCAGTTCTTC. Its translation is CASSLTSGGSGNEQFF.

The chain links TRBV4-1 to TRBJ1-6; D unclear. The CDR3 is 19 residues long. V was pared by 3 bases and J by 5 bases, with 23 bases between. Per the germline V gene, CDR1 is MGHRA and CDR2 is YSYEKL. The CDR3 coding sequence is TGCGCCAGCAGCCACCACAACAGAGTTAAACAGAGGGATAATTCACCCCTCCACTTT. Encoded protein: CASSHHNRVKQRDNSPLHF.

The J gene is TRBJ1-2, the V gene TRBV7-2; D uncertain. Trimming cost V 3 bases and J 4 bases, with 9 bases left between them. CDR3 size: 13 residues. The germline CDR1 and CDR2 sequences are SGHTA and FQGNSA. The CDR3 nucleotides read TGTGCCAGCAGCTTTGCCGGGATCTATGGCTACACCTTC. Encoded protein: CASSFAGIYGYTF.

The chain uses TRBV9 and TRBJ1-1, with D perhaps TRBD1 (5 bases). CDR1 and CDR2 (germline): SGDLS, YYNGEE. V shed 5 bases and J shed 1 base, with 9 bases lying between them. The CDR3 has 13 residues. The CDR3 spells CASSPTENTEAFF. CDR3 in DNA: TGTGCCAGCAGTCCGACAGAGAACACTGAAGCTTTCTTT.